This record concerns one TCR beta chain sequence. Its matching antigen is unknown. The record originates from a study of shared clonotypes between healthy human individuals. With V trimmed by 4 bases and J by 2 bases, 4 bases remained unmatched. This CDR3 contains 15 residues. CDR1 is MNHEY, CDR2 SMNVEV, per germline (reference sequence). The test was conducted at deep level. The authors loaded about 0.2 ug DNA, tens of thousands of T cell genomes, into sorted-subset replicate PCRs. Method: immunoSEQ multiplex PCR; TCRdb's copy keeps in-frame clones and lacks some. This sample has some 2.1 million clones, with 85% to 95% found just once. Broader study findings: A handful of donors shared 4.5% to 6.5% of their naive CD4 clonotypes.

CD45RO negativity and positive selection for CCR7 defined naive CD8 cells, a population that excluded terminally differentiated effector memory CD45RA+ cells. Sequencing used naive CD8+ T cells sorted from blood. The TCR originated in a man in his late teens or twenties in good health. This chain uses TRBV27 with TRBJ2-7; TRBD1 agrees at 11 bases. The CDR3 nucleotides read TGTGCCAGCAGTTATGGGACAGGGGGGACCTACGAGCAGTACTTC. Amino acid sequence: CASSYGTGGTYEQYF.